Listed below are T cell receptor beta chains from one sample, sequenced in a study of blood T cell repertoires in COVID-19. Using immunoSEQ multiplex PCR, the repertoire was profiled, and TCRdb retains in-frame clones only, with some absent. The sample contains just over 150,000 clones, about 93% of which appear only once. Sequencing used peripheral blood. The source of these receptors is a woman aged 45 to 65 with acute or convalescent COVID-19. Each CDR3 is given with its conserved first and last residue. The order of the fields is V gene, clone size, J gene, D gene, CDR3 protein, CDR3 DNA. The D gene is left open where the match is weak. Where a row states a size, it is once, few, many or the class of an expanded clone; other rows omit it.

TRBV3-1/TRBV3-2,-,TRBJ2-3,TRBD2,CASERGQSGGTDTQYF,TGTGCCAGCGAGCGGGGGCAAAGTGGGGGCACAGATACGCAGTATTTT
TRBV28,-,TRBJ1-5,-,CASSSWGHSNQPQHF,TGTGCCAGCAGCTCTTGGGGCCATAGCAATCAGCCCCAGCATTTT
TRBV28,-,TRBJ1-2,TRBD1,CASSRTGFDGYTF,TGTGCCAGCAGTCGGACAGGGTTTGATGGCTACACCTTC
TRBV3-1/TRBV3-2,-,TRBJ2-7,TRBD1,CASSRWGQGSYEQYF,TGTGCCAGCAGCCGGTGGGGACAGGGTTCCTACGAGCAGTACTTC
TRBV6-5,few,TRBJ2-7,-,CASSYGDGSSYEQYF,TGTGCCAGCAGTTACGGAGACGGGAGCTCCTACGAGCAGTACTTC
TRBV4-1,-,TRBJ2-1,TRBD2,CASSQDSVGLAVYNEQFF,TGCGCCAGCAGCCAAGATTCGGTTGGCCTAGCGGTCTACAATGAGCAGTTCTTC
TRBV5-1,-,TRBJ2-3,TRBD2,CASSSASGTDTQYF,TGCGCCAGCAGCTCGGCTAGCGGTACGGATACGCAGTATTTT
TRBV6-5,-,TRBJ1-1,-,CASSYSPGGTEAFF,TGTGCCAGCAGTTACTCCCCCGGGGGCACTGAAGCTTTCTTT
TRBV2,-,TRBJ1-5,-,CASSEDLTSNQPQHF,TGTGCCAGCAGTGAGGACTTGACGAGCAATCAGCCCCAGCATTTT
TRBV10-3,-,TRBJ1-3,TRBD1,CAISESGGQLTGNTIYF,TGTGCCATCAGTGAGTCGGGGGGACAGCTTACCGGAAACACCATATATTTT
TRBV25-1,-,TRBJ1-6,-,CASSEGGRAPLHF,TGTGCCAGCAGTGAAGGGGGGAGGGCACCCCTCCACTTT
TRBV6-2/TRBV6-3,-,TRBJ1-1,-,CASSYNSGRREAFF,TGTGCCAGCAGTTACAATTCGGGCAGGAGGGAGGCTTTCTTT
TRBV11-2,-,TRBJ2-1,-,CASSSHSEPEQFF,TGTGCCAGCAGTTCTCACTCTGAGCCTGAGCAGTTCTTC
TRBV5-1,once,TRBJ1-2,TRBD1,CASSSRTGEEGYTF,TGCGCCAGCAGCTCCCGGACAGGGGAGGAGGGCTACACCTTC
TRBV28,-,TRBJ1-2,-,CASSVQVYGYTF,TGTGCCAGCAGTGTACAGGTGTATGGCTACACCTTC
TRBV10-2,once,TRBJ1-6,-,CASSESGRAYNSPLHF,TGCGCCAGCAGTGAGTCGGGGAGGGCCTATAATTCACCCCTCCACTTT
TRBV19,-,TRBJ1-5,TRBD1,CASSTRGQGASRQPQHF,TGTGCCAGTAGTACCCGGGGACAGGGGGCCTCAAGGCAGCCCCAGCATTTT
TRBV7-2,-,TRBJ2-7,TRBD2,CASSLLAAYEQYF,TGTGCCAGCAGCCTACTAGCGGCGTACGAGCAGTACTTC
TRBV5-6,-,TRBJ2-5,-,CASSSRGFSETQYF,TGTGCCAGCAGCTCCAGGGGCTTTTCGGAGACCCAGTACTTC
TRBV12-3/TRBV12-4,-,TRBJ1-5,-,CASSGADNQPQHF,TGTGCCAGCAGTGGGGCGGATAATCAGCCCCAGCATTTT
TRBV6-6,-,TRBJ1-2,TRBD1,CASSYSGQWGYGYTF,TGTGCCAGCAGTTACTCGGGACAGTGGGGCTATGGCTACACCTTC
TRBV12-3/TRBV12-4,-,TRBJ1-1,-,CASSFGGKAFF,TGTGCCAGCAGTTTCGGCGGGAAAGCTTTCTTT
TRBV12-3/TRBV12-4,-,TRBJ2-3,TRBD1,CASGTATDTQYF,TGTGCCAGCGGGACAGCCACAGATACGCAGTATTTT
TRBV5-6,-,TRBJ2-1,TRBD1,CASSQGAPDEQFF,TGTGCCAGCAGCCAGGGGGCGCCCGATGAGCAGTTCTTC
TRBV11-2,-,TRBJ1-1,-,CASSLGAAMNTEAFF,TGTGCCAGCAGCTTAGGGGCAGCCATGAACACTGAAGCTTTCTTT
TRBV13,-,TRBJ2-7,-,CASSLASFYEQYF,TGTGCCAGCAGCTTGGCATCGTTCTACGAGCAGTACTTC
TRBV28,-,TRBJ2-3,-,CASSSWTLTNADTQYF,TGTGCCAGCAGTTCCTGGACTTTGACTAACGCAGATACGCAGTATTTT
TRBV21-1,once,TRBJ2-2,-,CASREKPGQGKVSGTGELFF,TGTGCCAGCAGAGAGAAACCAGGACAGGGTAAAGTTTCAGGCACCGGGGAGCTGTTTTTT
TRBV9,-,TRBJ1-6,-,CASSGDYGDDSPLHF,TGTGCCAGCAGCGGGGACTACGGCGATGATTCACCCCTCCACTTT
TRBV18,-,TRBJ2-7,-,CASSPLGYEQYF,TGTGCCAGCTCACCCCTCGGTTACGAGCAGTACTTC
TRBV7-9,-,TRBJ1-1,-,CASSPDREAFF,TGTGCCAGCAGCCCAGACAGGGAAGCTTTCTTT
TRBV19,-,TRBJ2-7,TRBD1,CASSIRDSYEQYF,TGTGCCAGTAGTATTAGGGACAGCTACGAGCAGTACTTC
TRBV19,-,TRBJ1-5,-,CASSIDGGASNQPQHF,TGTGCCAGTAGTATAGATGGGGGGGCCAGCAATCAGCCCCAGCATTTT
TRBV4-3,-,TRBJ1-2,-,CASSQVEGDYGYTF,TGCGCCAGCAGCCAAGTCGAGGGTGACTATGGCTACACCTTC
TRBV18,-,TRBJ2-7,-,CASSPGWGDAYEQYF,TGTGCCAGCTCACCGGGTTGGGGGGACGCCTACGAGCAGTACTTC
TRBV3-1/TRBV3-2,-,TRBJ1-1,-,CASSQGTFNEAFF,TGTGCCAGCAGCCAGGGGACATTCAATGAAGCTTTCTTT
TRBV2,-,TRBJ1-2,-,CASSEEGRVVGYTF,TGTGCCAGCAGTGAAGAGGGCAGGGTAGTCGGCTACACCTTC
TRBV24-1,-,TRBJ1-1,-,CATSDSLRGRAFF,TGTGCCACCAGTGATTCTTTACGGGGGAGAGCTTTCTTT
TRBV19,-,TRBJ2-7,TRBD2,CASSIDKRGSYEQYF,TGTGCCAGTAGTATAGATAAGCGGGGCTCCTACGAGCAGTACTTC
TRBV30,-,TRBJ1-2,-,CAWRTLDRTLNYGYTF,TGTGCCTGGAGGACTTTGGACAGAACTCTTAACTATGGCTACACCTTC
TRBV11-2,-,TRBJ1-4,-,CASSLSGARSNEKLFF,TGTGCCAGCAGTCTCTCGGGAGCGCGAAGTAATGAAAAACTGTTTTTT
TRBV27,-,TRBJ2-1,TRBD2,CASSSERGADYNEQFF,TGTGCCAGCAGTTCCGAGCGGGGGGCCGATTACAATGAGCAGTTCTTC
TRBV28,once,TRBJ1-5,-,CASGPRKISHEPQHF,TGTGCCAGCGGGCCACGCAAAATTAGTCATGAGCCCCAGCATTTT
TRBV19,-,TRBJ1-4,TRBD1,CASSARTGVNEKLFF,TGTGCCAGTAGTGCCCGGACAGGGGTTAATGAAAAACTGTTTTTT
TRBV5-8,-,TRBJ1-5,-,CASSLAGWRNQPQHF,TGTGCCAGCAGCTTGGCAGGTTGGCGCAATCAGCCCCAGCATTTT
TRBV4-1,-,TRBJ2-7,TRBD1,CASSQGTGLPHEQYF,TGCGCCAGCAGCCAAGGGACAGGCCTTCCCCACGAGCAGTACTTC
TRBV10-3,-,TRBJ2-7,TRBD1,CAIRAGGYEQYF,TGTGCCATCAGAGCAGGGGGTTACGAGCAGTACTTC
TRBV2,-,TRBJ2-5,TRBD2,CANTDPSGVRETQYF,TGTGCCAACACGGATCCCAGCGGGGTTCGGGAGACCCAGTACTTC
TRBV2,-,TRBJ1-2,-,CASSPGEGYGYTF,TGTGCCAGCAGCCCAGGGGAAGGCTATGGCTACACCTTC
TRBV7-9,-,TRBJ2-7,-,CASSLTGPRVYEQYF,TGTGCCAGCAGCTTAACTGGCCCCCGGGTTTACGAGCAGTACTTC
TRBV4-3,-,TRBJ2-1,TRBD2,CASSQEESSGSSYNEQFF,TGCGCCAGCAGCCAAGAAGAGTCTAGCGGAAGCTCCTACAATGAGCAGTTCTTC
TRBV7-2,-,TRBJ2-1,-,CASSLNFGGQEQFF,TGTGCCAGCAGCTTAAACTTCGGCGGCCAAGAGCAGTTCTTC
TRBV5-6,-,TRBJ1-5,-,CASSLGDQPQHF,TGTGCCAGCAGCTTAGGAGATCAGCCCCAGCATTTT
TRBV18,-,TRBJ2-3,TRBD1,CASSTRQGATTDTQYF,TGTGCCAGCTCAACCCGACAGGGGGCAACGACAGATACGCAGTATTTT
TRBV5-1,once,TRBJ1-6,TRBD1,CASQQGSNSPLHF,TGCGCCAGCCAACAGGGGTCCAATTCACCCCTCCACTTT
TRBV7-2,-,TRBJ2-1,TRBD2,CASSSLAGVSEQFF,TGTGCCAGCAGCTCCCTAGCGGGGGTGAGTGAGCAGTTCTTC
TRBV7-3,-,TRBJ2-2,-,CASSLSSGTGELFF,TGTGCCAGCAGCTTATCATCGGGCACCGGGGAGCTGTTTTTT
TRBV25-1,-,TRBJ2-1,TRBD2,CASSPSGSHNEQFF,TGTGCCAGCAGTCCGAGCGGGAGTCACAATGAGCAGTTCTTC
TRBV2,-,TRBJ2-7,-,CASSEAEEQYF,TGTGCCAGCAGTGAAGCGGAGGAGCAGTACTTC
TRBV4-2,-,TRBJ1-1,-,CASSQAGEGGNTEAFF,TGTGCCAGCAGCCAAGCGGGGGAGGGGGGTAACACTGAAGCTTTCTTT